One sample yielded the 13 T cell receptor beta chains listed below, sequenced in a study of blood T cell repertoires in COVID-19. Some clones are missing from TCRdb's copy, which holds only in-frame ones; the method was immunoSEQ multiplex PCR. The sample lists under 200,000 clones, 65% to 85% occurring once. Sample: peripheral blood. Source of these receptors: a woman over 75 with active or convalescent COVID-19.

This sequence joins TRBV10-3 and TRBJ2-7, with TRBD1 matching 8 bases. With V trimmed by 11 bases and J by 5 bases, 11 bases remained unmatched. The germline gives CDR1 ENHRY, CDR2 SYGVKD. The CDR3 covers 13 residues. The CDR3: CAVTGQGRNEQYF. In nucleotides, the CDR3 is TGTGCCGTCACCGGACAGGGTCGAAACGAGCAGTACTTC.

The chain couples TRBV5-1 to TRBJ2-1; 10 bases map to TRBD1. The CDR3 spans 15 residues. V gave up 3 bases and J gave up 8 bases; unmatched junction bases: 8. Germline CDR1 SGHRS, CDR2 YFSETQ. The CDR3 here is CASSSTGGESDEQFF. The CDR3 region has the DNA TGCGCCAGCAGCTCGACAGGGGGCGAGTCAGATGAGCAGTTCTTC.

This clone was seen just once. The chain carries TRBV9 and TRBJ1-6; 8 nucleotides line up with TRBD1. Trimming removed 4 bases from V and 2 bases from J; junction bases left unmatched: 5. The CDR3 has 16 residues. CDR1 and CDR2 from the germline V gene are SGDLS and YYNGEE. The CDR3 is CASSMTGDPYNSPLHF. CDR3 sequence (DNA): TGTGCCAGCAGCATGACAGGGGACCCCTATAATTCACCCCTCCACTTT.

The rearrangement uses TRBV19 and TRBJ1-1; 7 nucleotides line up with TRBD1. Germline V gene lookup returns CDR1 LNHDA and CDR2 SQIVND (reference sequence). V lost 3 bases and J lost 1; bases outside the gene matches: 8. This CDR3 has 16 amino acids. The CDR3 DNA follows: TGTGCCAGTAGTATCCCCGTGGCAGGGGGGAACACTGAAGCTTTCTTT. Translated, it gives CASSIPVAGGNTEAFF. Full variable domain (outside the CDR3, taken from reference TRBV19 and TRBJ1-1): DGGITQSPKYLFRKEGQNVTLSCEQNLNHDAMYWYRQDPGQGLRLIYYSQIVNDFQKGDIAEGYSVSREKKESFPLTVTSAQKNPTAFYLCASSIPVAGGNTEAFFGQGTRLTVV.

The gene calls are TRBV5-5 and TRBJ1-1; 10 positions agree with TRBD1. V lost 3 bases and J lost 4; bases outside the gene matches: 3. The germline CDR1 and CDR2 sequences are SGHKS and YYEKEE (reference sequence). The length of the CDR3 is 14 residues. CDR3 sequence: CASSSRDRGTEAFF. CDR3 nucleotide sequence: TGTGCCAGCAGCTCCCGGGACAGGGGCACTGAAGCTTTCTTT.

The chain uses TRBV4-3 and TRBJ2-6; 15 nucleotides agree with TRBD2. Germline values: CDR1 LGHNA, CDR2 YSLEER. The CDR3 runs to 19 residues. The J segment lost 1 base and the V segment lost 1 base, leaving 2 bases of the junction unmatched. CDR3 coding DNA: TGCGCCAGCAGCCAAGGGACTAGCGGGGGGGCGTCTGGGGCCAACGTCCTGACTTTC. This gives the protein CASSQGTSGGASGANVLTF.

The chain has TRBV7-9 and TRBJ1-1; D might be TRBD1 (6 bases). V lost 5 bases and J lost 1, with 11 bases in between. The germline CDR1 and CDR2 sequences are SEHNR and FQNEAQ (reference sequence). The CDR3 runs 14 residues. The CDR3 nucleotides read TGTGCCAGCAGCCTTAGGACAGAGAACACTGAAGCTTTCTTT. Its protein is CASSLRTENTEAFF.

V gene TRBV30 combines with J gene TRBJ1-4; tentative D call: TRBD1 (6 bases). The CDR3 has 18 residues. Germline V gives CDR1 GTSNPN, CDR2 SVGIG (reference sequence). V was clipped by 2 bases and J by 0 bases, with 19 bases between them. The DNA for the CDR3 is TGTGCCTGGAGTAGGGGACATTCGCAGTTCTCAACTAATGAAAAACTGTTTTTT. Amino acid sequence: CAWSRGHSQFSTNEKLFF. The whole variable domain, remainder taken from reference TRBV30 and TRBJ1-4, is SQTIHQWPATLVQPVGSPLSLECTVEGTSNPNLYWYRQAAGRGLQLLFYSVGIGQISSEVPQNLSASRPQDRQFILSSKKLLLSDSGFYLCAWSRGHSQFSTNEKLFFGSGTQLSVL.

This clone showed up just a few times. J is TRBJ2-7 and V is TRBV2; TRBD2 might be the D (5 bases). The CDR3 runs 13 residues. Germline CDR1 SNHLY, CDR2 FYNNEI. The CDR3 bases are TGTGCTACCAGAGCGGCCCCGAATAGCGAGCAGTACTTC. It is translated as CATRAAPNSEQYF.

Notes on this clone: This sample also contains other DNA sequences that code for the same CDR3. The chain combines TRBV9 with TRBJ2-3; the match to TRBD2 covers 12 bases. Germline V gene data show CDR1 as SGDLS and CDR2 as YYNGEE. CDR3 size: 15 residues. Losses at the gene ends were 5 bases for V and 3 bases for J; bases not matched to a gene: 4. The CDR3 spells CASSATSGGTDTQYF. CDR3 DNA: TGTGCCAGCAGTGCGACTAGCGGGGGTACAGATACGCAGTATTTT.

CDR3: CASSQSHPGQGGGLAKNIQYF. The CDR3 DNA sequence: TGCGCCAGCAGCCAATCTCACCCGGGACAGGGGGGTGGACTAGCCAAAAACATTCAGTACTTC. The J gene is TRBJ2-4, the V gene TRBV4-3; 11 bases are shared with TRBD1. The CDR3 sequence is 21 residues long. Per the germline V gene, CDR1 is LGHNA and CDR2 is YSLEER. V lost 2 bases, J lost 0 bases, and 15 bases stayed unmatched.

The V and J genes are TRBV5-8 and TRBJ1-2; D might be TRBD1 (5 bases). Germline loops: CDR1 SGHTS, CDR2 YDEGEE. CDR3 length: 14 residues. V lost 7 bases, J lost 4 bases, and 17 bases lay in between. CDR3 sequence (DNA): TGTGCCAGCCACCGCAGGGAAAGGGGCTATGGCTACACCTTC. It specifies CASHRRERGYGYTF.

The chain carries TRBV7-9 and TRBJ1-1; 8 nucleotides agree with TRBD1. From germline, CDR1 is SEHNR and CDR2 FQNEAQ (reference sequence). This CDR3 is 14 amino acids long. V lost 5 bases, J lost 0 bases, and 2 bases stayed unmatched. The CDR3 DNA follows: TGTGCCAGCAGCCGGACAGGGTTGAACACTGAAGCTTTCTTT. Protein product: CASSRTGLNTEAFF.